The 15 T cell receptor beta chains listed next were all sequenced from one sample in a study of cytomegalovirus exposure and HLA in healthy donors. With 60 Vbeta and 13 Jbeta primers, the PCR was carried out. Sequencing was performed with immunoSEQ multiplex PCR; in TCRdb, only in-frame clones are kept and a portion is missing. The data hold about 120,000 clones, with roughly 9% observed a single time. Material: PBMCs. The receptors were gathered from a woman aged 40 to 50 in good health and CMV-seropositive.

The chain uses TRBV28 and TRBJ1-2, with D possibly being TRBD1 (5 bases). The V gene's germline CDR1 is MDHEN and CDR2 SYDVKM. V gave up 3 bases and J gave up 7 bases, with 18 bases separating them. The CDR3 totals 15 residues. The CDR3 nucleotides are TGTGCCAGCAGTTTGTTAGGGGCCACCCGAGGTGGCTACACCTTC. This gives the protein CASSLLGATRGGYTF.

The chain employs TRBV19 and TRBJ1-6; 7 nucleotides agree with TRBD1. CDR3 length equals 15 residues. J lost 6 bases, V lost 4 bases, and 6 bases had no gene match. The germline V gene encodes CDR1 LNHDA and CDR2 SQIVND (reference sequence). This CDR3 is CASSTQGQTNSPLHF. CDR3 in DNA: TGTGCCAGTAGTACCCAGGGACAGACTAATTCACCCCTCCACTTT.

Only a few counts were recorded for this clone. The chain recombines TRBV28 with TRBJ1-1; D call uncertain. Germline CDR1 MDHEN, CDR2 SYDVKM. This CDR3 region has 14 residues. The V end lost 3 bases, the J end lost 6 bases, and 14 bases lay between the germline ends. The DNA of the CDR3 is TGTGCCAGCAGTTTTTCAGGTTCCCAACCTGAAGCTTTCTTT. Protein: CASSFSGSQPEAFF.

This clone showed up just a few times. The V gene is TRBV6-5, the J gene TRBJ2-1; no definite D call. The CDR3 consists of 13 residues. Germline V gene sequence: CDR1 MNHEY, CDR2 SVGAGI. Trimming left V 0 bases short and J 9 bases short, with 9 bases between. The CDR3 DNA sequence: TGTGCCAGCAGTTACTCGAGAGATGGTGAGCAGTTCTTC. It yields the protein CASSYSRDGEQFF.

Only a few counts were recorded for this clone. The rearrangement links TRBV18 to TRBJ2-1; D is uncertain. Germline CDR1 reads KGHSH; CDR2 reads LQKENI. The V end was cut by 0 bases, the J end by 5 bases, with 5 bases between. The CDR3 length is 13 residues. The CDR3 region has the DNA TGTGCCAGCTCACCACCCACAGACAATGAGCAGTTCTTC. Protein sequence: CASSPPTDNEQFF.

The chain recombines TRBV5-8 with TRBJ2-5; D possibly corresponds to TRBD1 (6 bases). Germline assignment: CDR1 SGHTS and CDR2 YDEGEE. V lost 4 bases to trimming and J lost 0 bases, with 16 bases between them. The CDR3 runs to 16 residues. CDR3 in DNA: TGTGCCAGCAGCACCAACCGGGACACCAACCAAGAGACCCAGTACTTC. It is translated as CASSTNRDTNQETQYF.

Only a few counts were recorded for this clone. The CDR3 DNA follows: TGTGCCAGCAGTTTGGTAGCGGGGGGGCAAGAGACCCAGTACTTC. Translation gives CASSLVAGGQETQYF. The chain carries TRBV28 and TRBJ2-5; 11 bases align to TRBD2. The CDR3 is made up of 15 amino acids. With V trimmed by 3 bases and J by 2 bases, 2 bases remained unmatched. Germline V CDR1 and CDR2: MDHEN, SYDVKM.

The CDR3 protein is CASSYSGTGTYEQYF. CDR3 bases: TGTGCCAGCAGTTACTCCGGGACAGGGACCTACGAGCAGTACTTC. V gene TRBV6-5 combines with J gene TRBJ2-7; 9 nucleotides match TRBD1. CDR3 length: 15 residues. With 0 bases clipped from V and 2 bases from J, the junction kept 2 bases outside the gene matches. Germline CDR1 and CDR2: MNHEY and SVGAGI.

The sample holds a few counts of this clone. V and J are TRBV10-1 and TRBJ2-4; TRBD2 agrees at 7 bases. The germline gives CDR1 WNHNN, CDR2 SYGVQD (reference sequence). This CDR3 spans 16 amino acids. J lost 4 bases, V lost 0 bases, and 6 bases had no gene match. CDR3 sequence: CASSESGGGPKNIQYF. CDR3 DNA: TGCGCCAGCAGTGAGTCCGGCGGGGGACCTAAAAACATTCAGTACTTC.

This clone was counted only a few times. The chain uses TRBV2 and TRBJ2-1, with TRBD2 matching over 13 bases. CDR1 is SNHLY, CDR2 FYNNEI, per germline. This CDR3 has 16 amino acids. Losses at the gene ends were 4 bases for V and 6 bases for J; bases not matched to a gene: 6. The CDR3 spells CASSAGTSGAFNEQFF. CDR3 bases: TGTGCCAGCAGTGCCGGGACTAGCGGGGCCTTCAATGAGCAGTTCTTC.

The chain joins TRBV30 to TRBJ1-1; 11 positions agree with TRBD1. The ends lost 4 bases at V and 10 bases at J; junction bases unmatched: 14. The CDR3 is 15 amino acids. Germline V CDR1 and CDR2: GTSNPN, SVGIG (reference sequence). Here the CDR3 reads CAWTKDRGPTYSAFF. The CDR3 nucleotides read TGTGCCTGGACCAAGGACAGGGGGCCCACGTACTCAGCTTTCTTT. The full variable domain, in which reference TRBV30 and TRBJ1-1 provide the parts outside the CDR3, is SQTIHQWPATLVQPVGSPLSLECTVEGTSNPNLYWYRQAAGRGLQLLFYSVGIGQISSEVPQNLSASRPQDRQFILSSKKLLLSDSGFYLCAWTKDRGPTYSAFFGQGTRLTVV.

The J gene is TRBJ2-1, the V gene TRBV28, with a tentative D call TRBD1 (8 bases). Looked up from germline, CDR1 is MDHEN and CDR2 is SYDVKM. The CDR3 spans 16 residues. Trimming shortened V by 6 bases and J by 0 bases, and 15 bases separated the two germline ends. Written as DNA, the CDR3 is TGTGCCAGCAGCGGGGGGACAGGCAACTCCTACAATGAGCAGTTCTTC. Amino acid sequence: CASSGGTGNSYNEQFF.

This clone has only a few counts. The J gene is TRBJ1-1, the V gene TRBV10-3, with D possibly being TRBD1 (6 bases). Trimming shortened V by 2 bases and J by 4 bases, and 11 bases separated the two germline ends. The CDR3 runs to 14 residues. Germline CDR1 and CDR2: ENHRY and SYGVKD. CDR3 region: CAISENRDATEAFF. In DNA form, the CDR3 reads TGTGCCATCAGTGAGAACAGGGATGCCACTGAAGCTTTCTTT.

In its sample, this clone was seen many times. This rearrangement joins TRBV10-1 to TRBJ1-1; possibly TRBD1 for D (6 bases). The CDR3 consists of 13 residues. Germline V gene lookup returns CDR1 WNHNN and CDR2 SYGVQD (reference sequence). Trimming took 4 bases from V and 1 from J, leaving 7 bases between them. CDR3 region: CASSGQENTEAFF. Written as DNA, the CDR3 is TGCGCCAGCAGTGGACAGGAGAACACTGAAGCTTTCTTT.

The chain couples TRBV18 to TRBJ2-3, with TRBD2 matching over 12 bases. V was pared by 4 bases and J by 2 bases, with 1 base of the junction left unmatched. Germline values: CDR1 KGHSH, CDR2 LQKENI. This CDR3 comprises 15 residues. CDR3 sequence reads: CASSRTSGVTDTQYF. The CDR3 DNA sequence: TGTGCCAGCTCACGGACTAGCGGGGTCACAGATACGCAGTATTTT.